This TCR beta chain was observed in a study of T-cell reconstitution after alpha-beta-depleted transplantation in children. Trimming cost V 5 bases and J 6 bases; bases outside gene matches: 12. CDR3 length: 17 residues. Germline CDR1 is SGHTA and CDR2 is FQGTGA. TCRbeta library construction was performed incorporating unique molecular identifiers. One entry per CDR3 protein results from TCRdb running MiXCR on the PCR reads. Seen here are some 590,000 distinct CDR3 sequences, more than 9% observed once, and the top ten hold less than 4.5%. This clonotype showed up many times. The material was PBMCs from the stem cell graft donor, obtained from the stem cell graft. The V gene is TRBV7-3, the J gene TRBJ2-3; 12 nucleotides agree with TRBD2. The receptor comes from a human donor who donated a stem cell graft to a child with acute myeloid leukemia. In DNA form, the CDR3 reads TGTGCCAGCAGCCTAAGGGCTAGCGGGAGGGCCGGTGATACGCAGTATTTT. This encodes CASSLRASGRAGDTQYF.